This T cell receptor beta chain was captured by sequencing in a study of regulatory T cells in long-lasting Graves disease. This clonotype was detected ten times or more. Antigen unknown. The CDR3 sequence is 16 residues long. The V gene lost 6 bases and the J gene lost 5 bases, with 20 bases spanning the gap. Both iRepertoire HTBI primers and Arm-PCR of CDR3 regions were used to build the TCR beta libraries. TCRdb analysed the multiplex PCR reads with MiXCR anew, one entry per CDR3 protein. The table lists approximately 540,000 distinct CDR3 sequences, 9.5% to 15% of them singletons. Time point indicated: newly diagnosed GD, antithyroid drugs for less than 3 months. Extracted RNA from PBMCs served as the source of the TCR library. A roughly 10-milliliter sample of peripheral blood was drawn into EDTA tubes. Regarding the study as a whole: Less diverse TCR repertoires were seen in persistent Graves' patients than in newly diagnosed ones. Researchers examined only peripheral blood and not thyroid tissue.

The same data also went into a second study, on T cells in Graves' hyperthyroidism and ophthalmopathy. That paper notes: With the HTBI primer set, the TCR CDR3 went through a first round of RT-PCR.

Material: peripheral blood mononuclear cells (PBMCs), obtained at new diagnosis, from a patient treated with antithyroid drugs. This TCR came from a woman aged 30 to 39 with Graves disease. The chain has TRBV12-3 or TRBV12-4 and TRBJ1-5; tentatively, D is TRBD1 (6 bases). The CDR3 nucleotides are TGTGCCAGCAGCCCCGATGTGGGCAGGGGACATCAGCCCCAGCATTTT. Residues: CASSPDVGRGHQPQHF.